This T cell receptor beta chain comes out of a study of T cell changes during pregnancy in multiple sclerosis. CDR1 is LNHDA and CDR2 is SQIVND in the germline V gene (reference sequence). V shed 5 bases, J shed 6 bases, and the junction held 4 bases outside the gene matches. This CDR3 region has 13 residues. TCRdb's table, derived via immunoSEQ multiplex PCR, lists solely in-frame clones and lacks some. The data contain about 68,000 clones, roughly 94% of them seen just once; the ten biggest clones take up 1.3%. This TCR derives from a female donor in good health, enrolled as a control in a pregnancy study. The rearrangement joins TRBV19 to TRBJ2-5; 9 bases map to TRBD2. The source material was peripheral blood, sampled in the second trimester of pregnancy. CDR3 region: CASSAGGPQTQYF. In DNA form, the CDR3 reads TGTGCCAGTAGTGCGGGGGGGCCTCAGACCCAGTACTTC.